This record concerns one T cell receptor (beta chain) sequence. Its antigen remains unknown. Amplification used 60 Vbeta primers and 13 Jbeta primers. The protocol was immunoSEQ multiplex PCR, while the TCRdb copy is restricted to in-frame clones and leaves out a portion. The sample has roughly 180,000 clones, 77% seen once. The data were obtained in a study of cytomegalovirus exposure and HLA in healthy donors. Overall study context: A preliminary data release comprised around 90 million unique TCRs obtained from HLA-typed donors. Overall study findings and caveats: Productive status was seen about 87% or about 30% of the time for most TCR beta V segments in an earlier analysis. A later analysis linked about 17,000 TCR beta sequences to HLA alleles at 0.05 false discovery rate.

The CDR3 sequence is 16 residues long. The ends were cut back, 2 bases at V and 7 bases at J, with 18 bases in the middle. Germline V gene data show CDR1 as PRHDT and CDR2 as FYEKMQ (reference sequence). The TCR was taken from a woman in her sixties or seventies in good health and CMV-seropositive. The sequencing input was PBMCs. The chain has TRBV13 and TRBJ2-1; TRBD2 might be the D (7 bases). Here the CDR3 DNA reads TGTGCCAGCAGCTTACTGGGGGGGCGAATATTGAATGAGCAGTTCTTC. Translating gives CASSLLGGRILNEQFF.